This TCR beta chain was identified in a study of blood T cell repertoires in COVID-19. Turning to the study itself: The study drew acute and convalescent COVID-19 samples from the United States, Italy and Spain. The analysed material was cDNA or gDNA that came from T cells, B-cell-depleted T cells, or PBMCs.

A Seattle source enrolled patients during active infection and followed them longitudinally. This CDR3 comprises 16 residues. Trimming cost V 1 base and J 4 bases; bases outside gene matches: 6. The germline CDR1 and CDR2 sequences are LNHNV and YYDKDF (reference sequence). As processed by the authors: Estimated nucleated cell counts came from reference gene primer amplification. Generated by immunoSEQ multiplex PCR, the TCRdb table keeps only in-frame clones and is missing some. D and trimming come from the DNA, and the V and J calls and clone size come from that table. This sample has around 340,000 clones, with more than 70% found just once.

The chain carries TRBV15 and TRBJ2-3, with 9 bases lining up with TRBD2. The source is a woman aged 60-75 years with COVID-19, enrolled during active disease. The sequencing input was peripheral blood. Here the CDR3 DNA reads TGTGCCACCAGCAGAGGTAGCGGGGGCCACGCAGATACGCAGTATTTT. It yields the protein CATSRGSGGHADTQYF.